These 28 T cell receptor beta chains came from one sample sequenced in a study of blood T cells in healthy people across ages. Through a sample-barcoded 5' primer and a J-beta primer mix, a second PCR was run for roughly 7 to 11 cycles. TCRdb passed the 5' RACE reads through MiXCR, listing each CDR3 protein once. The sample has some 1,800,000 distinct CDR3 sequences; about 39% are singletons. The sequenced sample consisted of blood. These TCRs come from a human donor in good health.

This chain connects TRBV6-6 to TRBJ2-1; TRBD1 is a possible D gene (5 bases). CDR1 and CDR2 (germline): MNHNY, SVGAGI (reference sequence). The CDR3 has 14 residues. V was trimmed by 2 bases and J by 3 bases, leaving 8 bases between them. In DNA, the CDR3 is TGTGCCAGCAGTTACCGGCAGGGCTACAATGAGCAGTTCTTC. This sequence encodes CASSYRQGYNEQFF.

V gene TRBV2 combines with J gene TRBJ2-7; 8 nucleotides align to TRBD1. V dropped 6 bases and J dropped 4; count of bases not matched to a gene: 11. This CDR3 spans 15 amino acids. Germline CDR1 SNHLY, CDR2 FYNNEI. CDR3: CASRDGTGHFYEQYF. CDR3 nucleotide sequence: TGTGCCAGCAGGGACGGGACAGGACACTTTTACGAGCAGTACTTC.

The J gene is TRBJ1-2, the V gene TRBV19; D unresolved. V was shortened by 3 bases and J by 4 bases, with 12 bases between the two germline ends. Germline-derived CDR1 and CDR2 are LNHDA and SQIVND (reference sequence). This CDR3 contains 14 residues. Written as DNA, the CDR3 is TGTGCCAGTAGTATTCTCGACGAAGGCTATGGCTACACCTTC. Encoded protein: CASSILDEGYGYTF.

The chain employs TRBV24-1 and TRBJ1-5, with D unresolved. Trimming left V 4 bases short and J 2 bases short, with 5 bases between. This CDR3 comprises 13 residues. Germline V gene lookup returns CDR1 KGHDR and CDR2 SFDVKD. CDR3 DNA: TGTGCCACCAGTGAGAACCGCAATCAGCCCCAGCATTTT. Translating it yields CATSENRNQPQHF.

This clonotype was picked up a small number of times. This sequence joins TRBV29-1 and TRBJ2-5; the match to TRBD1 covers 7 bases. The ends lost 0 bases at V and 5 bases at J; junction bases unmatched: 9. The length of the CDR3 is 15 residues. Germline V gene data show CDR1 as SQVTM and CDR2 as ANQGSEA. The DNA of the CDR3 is TGCAGCGTTGAAGATCTGCAGGGGGATTGGGAGACCCAGTACTTC. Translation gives CSVEDLQGDWETQYF.

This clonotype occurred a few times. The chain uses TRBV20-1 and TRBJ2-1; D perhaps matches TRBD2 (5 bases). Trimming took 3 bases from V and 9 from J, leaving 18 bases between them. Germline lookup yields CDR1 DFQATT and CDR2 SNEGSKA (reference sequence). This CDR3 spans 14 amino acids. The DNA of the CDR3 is TGCAGTGCTAGCGGGAATTTCTTGGATAGTGAGCAGTTCTTC. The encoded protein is CSASGNFLDSEQFF.

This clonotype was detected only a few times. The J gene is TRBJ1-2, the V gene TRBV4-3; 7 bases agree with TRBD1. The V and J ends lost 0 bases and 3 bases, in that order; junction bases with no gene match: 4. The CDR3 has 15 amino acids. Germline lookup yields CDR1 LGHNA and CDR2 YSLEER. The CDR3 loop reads CASSQDSGTDYGYTF. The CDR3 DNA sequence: TGCGCCAGCAGCCAAGATAGTGGGACAGACTATGGCTACACCTTC.

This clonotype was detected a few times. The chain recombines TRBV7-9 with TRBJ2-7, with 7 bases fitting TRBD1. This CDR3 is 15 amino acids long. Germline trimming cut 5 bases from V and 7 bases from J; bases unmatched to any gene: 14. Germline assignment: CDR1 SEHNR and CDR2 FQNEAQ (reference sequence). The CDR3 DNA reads TGTGCCAGCAGCGCCTACAGGGGTGATGTTCTGGAGCAGTACTTC. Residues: CASSAYRGDVLEQYF.

This CDR3 is CASSVGKRGSYNEQFF. The DNA for the CDR3 is TGTGCCAGCAGCGTAGGTAAGCGGGGGTCCTACAATGAGCAGTTCTTC. V is TRBV9 and J is TRBJ2-1; 8 bases align to TRBD2. Losses at the gene ends were 0 bases for V and 1 base for J; bases not matched to a gene: 3. Germline V gene sequence: CDR1 SGDLS, CDR2 YYNGEE. The CDR3 totals 16 residues.

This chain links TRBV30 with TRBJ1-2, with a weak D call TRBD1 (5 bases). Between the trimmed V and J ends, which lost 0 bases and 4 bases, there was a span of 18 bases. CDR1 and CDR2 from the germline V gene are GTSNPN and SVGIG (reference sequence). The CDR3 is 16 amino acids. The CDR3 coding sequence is TGTGCCTGGAGTGTTGGGGGAGGACTTACTGGCTATGGCTACACCTTC. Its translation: CAWSVGGGLTGYGYTF.

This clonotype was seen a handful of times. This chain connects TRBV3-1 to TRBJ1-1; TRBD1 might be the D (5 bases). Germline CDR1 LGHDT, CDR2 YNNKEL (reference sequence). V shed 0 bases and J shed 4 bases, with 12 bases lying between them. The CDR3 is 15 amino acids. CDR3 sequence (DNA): TGTGCCAGCAGCCAAGAAATTCTAGGGGTCACTGAAGCTTTCTTT. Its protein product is CASSQEILGVTEAFF.

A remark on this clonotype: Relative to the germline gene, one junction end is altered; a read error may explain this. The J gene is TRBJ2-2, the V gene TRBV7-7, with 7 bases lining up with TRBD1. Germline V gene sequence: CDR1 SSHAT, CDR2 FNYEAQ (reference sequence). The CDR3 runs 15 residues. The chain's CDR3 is CASSSVTGLSGELFF. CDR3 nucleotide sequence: TGTGCTAGCAGCTCCGTGACAGGGTTATCCGGGGAGCTGTTTTTT.

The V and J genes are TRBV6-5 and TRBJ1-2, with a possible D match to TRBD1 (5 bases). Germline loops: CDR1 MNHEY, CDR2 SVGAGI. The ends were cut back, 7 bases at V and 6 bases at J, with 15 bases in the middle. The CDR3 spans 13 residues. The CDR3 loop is CASTAGEGDGYTF. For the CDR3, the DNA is TGTGCCAGCACCGCGGGAGAAGGGGATGGCTACACCTTC.

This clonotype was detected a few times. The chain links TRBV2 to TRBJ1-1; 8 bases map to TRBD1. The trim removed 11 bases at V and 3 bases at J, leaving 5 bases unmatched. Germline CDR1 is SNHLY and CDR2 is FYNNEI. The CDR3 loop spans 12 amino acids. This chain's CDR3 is CADRQGYTEAFF. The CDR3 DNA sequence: TGTGCCGATAGACAGGGGTACACTGAAGCTTTCTTT.

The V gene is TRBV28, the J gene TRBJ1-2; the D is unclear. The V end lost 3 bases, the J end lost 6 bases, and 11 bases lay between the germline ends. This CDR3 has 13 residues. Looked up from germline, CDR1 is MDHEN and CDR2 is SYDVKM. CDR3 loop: CASSFPHGNGYTF. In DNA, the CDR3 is TGTGCCAGCAGTTTCCCCCACGGAAATGGCTACACCTTC.

CDR3 DNA sequence: TGCAGCGTTGTTCCCTTGACAGGGAACTCCTACAATGAGCAGTTCTTC. Translation gives CSVVPLTGNSYNEQFF. This chain links TRBV29-1 with TRBJ2-1, with 7 positions matching TRBD1. J lost 0 bases, V lost 4 bases, and 9 bases had no gene match. Germline V gives CDR1 SQVTM, CDR2 ANQGSEA. This CDR3 contains 16 residues.

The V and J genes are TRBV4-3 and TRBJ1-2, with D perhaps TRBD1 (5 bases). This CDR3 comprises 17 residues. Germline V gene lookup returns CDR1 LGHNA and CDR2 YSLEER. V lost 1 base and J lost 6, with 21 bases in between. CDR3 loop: CASSQGGGGWKSHGYTF. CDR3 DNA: TGCGCCAGCAGCCAAGGTGGGGGAGGGTGGAAGAGCCATGGCTACACCTTC.

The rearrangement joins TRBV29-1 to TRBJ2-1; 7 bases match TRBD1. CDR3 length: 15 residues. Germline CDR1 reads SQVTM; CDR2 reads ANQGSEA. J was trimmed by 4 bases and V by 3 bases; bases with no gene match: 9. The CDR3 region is CSVEKGPGGYNEQFF. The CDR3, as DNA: TGCAGCGTTGAGAAGGGGCCAGGGGGTTACAATGAGCAGTTCTTC.

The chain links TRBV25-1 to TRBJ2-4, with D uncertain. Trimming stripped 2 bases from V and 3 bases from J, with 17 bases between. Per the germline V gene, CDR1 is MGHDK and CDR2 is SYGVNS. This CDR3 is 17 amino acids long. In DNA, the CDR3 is TGTGCCAGCAGTGAAAGTGGGCCAGGTGGTGACAAAAACATTCAGTACTTC. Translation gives CASSESGPGGDKNIQYF.

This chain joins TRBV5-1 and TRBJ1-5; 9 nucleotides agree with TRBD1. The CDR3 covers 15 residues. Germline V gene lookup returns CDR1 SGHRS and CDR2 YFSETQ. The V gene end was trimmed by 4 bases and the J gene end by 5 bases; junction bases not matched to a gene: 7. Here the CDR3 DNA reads TGCGCCAGCAGCCCGGGGGACAGGGTAGATCAGCCCCAGCATTTT. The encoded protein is CASSPGDRVDQPQHF.

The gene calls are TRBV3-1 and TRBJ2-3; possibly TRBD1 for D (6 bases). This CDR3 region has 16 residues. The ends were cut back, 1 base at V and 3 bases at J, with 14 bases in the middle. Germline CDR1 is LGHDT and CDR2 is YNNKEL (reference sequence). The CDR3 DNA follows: TGTGCCAGCAGCCAAGGTCCAGGGGCGCAGACAGATACGCAGTATTTT. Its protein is CASSQGPGAQTDTQYF.

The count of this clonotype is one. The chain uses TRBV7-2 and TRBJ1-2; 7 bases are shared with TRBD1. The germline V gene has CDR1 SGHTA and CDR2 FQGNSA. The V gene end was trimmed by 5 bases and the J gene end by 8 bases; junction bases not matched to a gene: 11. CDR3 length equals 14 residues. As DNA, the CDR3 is TGTGCCAGCAGCCCGGGGACAGCTCGAGGAGGCTACACCTTC. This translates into CASSPGTARGGYTF.

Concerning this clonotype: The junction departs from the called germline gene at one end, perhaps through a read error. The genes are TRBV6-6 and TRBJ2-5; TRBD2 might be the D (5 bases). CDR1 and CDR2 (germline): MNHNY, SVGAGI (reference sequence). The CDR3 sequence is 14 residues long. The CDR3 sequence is CASPTSGTPEAQYF. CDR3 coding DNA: TGTGCCAGCCCCACGAGCGGTACGCCAGAGGCCCAGTACTTC.

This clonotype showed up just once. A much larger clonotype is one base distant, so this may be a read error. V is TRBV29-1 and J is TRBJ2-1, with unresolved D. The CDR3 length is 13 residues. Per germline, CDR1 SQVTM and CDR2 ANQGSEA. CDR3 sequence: CSVGPLSYNEQVF. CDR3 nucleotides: TGCAGCGTCGGACCCCTATCGTACAATGAGCAGGTCTTC.

The CDR3 DNA follows: TGCAGCGTCGCCCGGAGCGCTGAAGCTTTCTTT. It encodes CSVARSAEAFF. This chain connects TRBV29-1 to TRBJ1-1; D is ambiguous. V was shortened by 6 bases and J by 6 bases, with 11 bases between the two germline ends. CDR3 size: 11 residues. Germline V CDR1 and CDR2: SQVTM, ANQGSEA. Supplemented by reference TRBV29-1 and TRBJ1-1, the full variable domain reads SAVISQKPSRDICQRGTSLTIQCQVDSQVTMMFWYRQQPGQSLTLIATANQGSEATYESGFVIDKFPISRPNLTFSTLTVSNMSPEDSSIYLCSVARSAEAFFGQGTRLTVV.

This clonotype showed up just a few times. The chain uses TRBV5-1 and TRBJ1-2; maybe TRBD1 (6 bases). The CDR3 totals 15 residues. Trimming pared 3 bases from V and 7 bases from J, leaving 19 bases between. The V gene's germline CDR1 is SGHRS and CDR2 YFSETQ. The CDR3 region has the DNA TGCGCCAGCAGCTCAGGGGTTGCCTCACCGGTTGGCTACACCTTC. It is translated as CASSSGVASPVGYTF.

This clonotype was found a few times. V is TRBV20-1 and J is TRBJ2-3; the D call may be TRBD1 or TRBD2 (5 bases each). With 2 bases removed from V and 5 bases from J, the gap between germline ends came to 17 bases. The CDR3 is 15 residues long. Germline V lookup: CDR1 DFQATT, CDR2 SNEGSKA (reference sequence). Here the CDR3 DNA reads TGCAGTGCTAGAAACTGGGACCGGCGAGGAGATACGCAGTATTTT. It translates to CSARNWDRRGDTQYF.

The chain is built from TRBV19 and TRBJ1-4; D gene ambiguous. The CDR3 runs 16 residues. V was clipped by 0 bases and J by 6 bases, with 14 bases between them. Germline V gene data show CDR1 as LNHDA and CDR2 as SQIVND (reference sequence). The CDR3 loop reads CASSIEQGPWDEKLFF. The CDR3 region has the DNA TGTGCCAGTAGTATAGAACAAGGGCCCTGGGATGAAAAACTGTTTTTT.